Listed here are 21 T cell receptor beta chains from one sample, sequenced in a study of T cell responses to AZD1222 COVID-19 vaccine. Using immunoSEQ multiplex PCR, the repertoire was profiled, and TCRdb retains in-frame clones only, with some absent. The sample consists of some 160,000 clones, around nine tenths of them appearing once. The sequenced sample was peripheral blood, obtained on day 0 of AZD1222 vaccination. The receptor set was obtained from an adult in good health.

The CDR3 loop is CASSQDTAGPAETQYF. The CDR3 nucleotides are TGTGCCAGCAGCCAAGATACAGCTGGGCCCGCGGAGACCCAGTACTTC. This chain connects TRBV3-1 (or the pseudogene TRBV3-2) to TRBJ2-5; the D is unclear. CDR1 is LGHDT and CDR2 is YNNKEL in the germline V gene (reference sequence). Trimming removed 0 bases at V and 5 bases at J, with 16 bases between. The CDR3 consists of 16 residues.

The chain links TRBV9 to TRBJ1-3; a weak D match, TRBD1 (5 bases). There are 16 residues in the CDR3. V was shortened by 3 bases and J by 0 bases, with 13 bases between the two germline ends. Germline V gives CDR1 SGDLS, CDR2 YYNGEE. CDR3 loop: CASSAGDGSSGNTIYF. The CDR3 DNA reads as TGTGCCAGCAGCGCTGGGGACGGGAGCTCTGGAAACACCATATATTTT.

The chain recombines TRBV6-5 with TRBJ1-4, with 7 nucleotides matching TRBD1. Trimming at V came to 6 bases and at J to 0 bases, leaving 4 bases not matched to a gene. This CDR3 has 15 residues. Germline lookup yields CDR1 MNHEY and CDR2 SVGAGI. CDR3 residues: CASRAGTATNEKLFF. The DNA of the CDR3 is TGTGCCAGCAGAGCCGGGACAGCAACTAATGAAAAACTGTTTTTT.

The chain couples TRBV2 to TRBJ2-1; D not certain. CDR3 size: 14 residues. V dropped 1 base and J dropped 2 bases, with 6 bases sitting between them. CDR1 is SNHLY, CDR2 FYNNEI, per germline. The CDR3 nucleotides read TGTGCCAGCAGTGAAGGAAGAGCCTACAATGAGCAGTTCTTC. It codes for CASSEGRAYNEQFF.

The chain combines TRBV27 with TRBJ2-7, with D uncertain. The CDR3 spans 14 residues. Trimming cost V 2 bases and J 0 bases, with 8 bases left between them. The V gene's germline CDR1 is MNHEY and CDR2 SMNVEV (reference sequence). The CDR3 sequence: CASSLTALSYEQYF. DNA for the CDR3: TGTGCCAGCAGTTTAACAGCCCTCTCCTACGAGCAGTACTTC.

The V gene is TRBV27, the J gene TRBJ2-1; no firm D call. Germline loops: CDR1 MNHEY, CDR2 SMNVEV (reference sequence). CDR3 length: 14 residues. Trimming stripped 2 bases from V and 4 bases from J, with 9 bases between. The CDR3 spells CASSLTAVYNEQFF. In nucleotides, the CDR3 is TGTGCCAGCAGTTTAACGGCGGTTTACAATGAGCAGTTCTTC.

This chain joins TRBV30 and TRBJ1-5; possible D gene TRBD1, 6 bases. Germline V gene lookup returns CDR1 GTSNPN and CDR2 SVGIG (reference sequence). This CDR3 spans 17 amino acids. V shed 2 bases and J shed 2 bases, with 19 bases lying between them. The CDR3 reads CAWSSARGELRNQPQHF. The CDR3 DNA reads TGTGCCTGGAGTAGCGCCAGGGGAGAATTGCGCAATCAGCCCCAGCATTTT.

The V and J genes are TRBV2 and TRBJ1-3; TRBD1 aligns across 8 bases. The germline V gene encodes CDR1 SNHLY and CDR2 FYNNEI. With 9 bases clipped from V and 5 bases from J, the junction kept 12 bases outside the gene matches. The CDR3 is made up of 15 amino acids. CDR3 loop: CASKRTGPGRNTIYF. CDR3 DNA: TGTGCCAGTAAAAGGACAGGGCCGGGTCGAAACACCATATATTTT.

The chain is built from TRBV10-2 and TRBJ1-2; D unclear. Germline lookup yields CDR1 WSHSY and CDR2 SAAADI. V dropped 6 bases and J dropped 8 bases, with 16 bases sitting between them. The CDR3 is made up of 13 amino acids. CDR3 sequence reads: CASRAPESGGYTF. In DNA, the CDR3 is TGCGCCAGCAGAGCCCCAGAGTCGGGAGGCTACACCTTC.

The gene calls are TRBV7-2 and TRBJ2-7, with D perhaps TRBD1 (6 bases). Germline V gives CDR1 SGHTA, CDR2 FQGNSA. V lost 5 bases and J lost 3, with 14 bases in between. This CDR3 region has 14 residues. The CDR3 region is CASSPRTVGYEQYF. Written as DNA, the CDR3 is TGTGCCAGCAGCCCTCGGACAGTCGGCTACGAGCAGTACTTC. Variable domain in full (rest from reference TRBV7-2 and TRBJ2-7): GAGVSQSPSNKVTEKGKDVELRCDPISGHTALYWYRQSLGQGLEFLIYFQGNSAPDKSGLPSDRFSAERTGGSVSTLTIQRTQQEDSAVYLCASSPRTVGYEQYFGPGTRLTVT.

This chain joins TRBV9 and TRBJ2-1; 8 bases line up with TRBD2. V lost 6 bases and J lost 0; bases outside the gene matches: 5. The germline CDR1 and CDR2 sequences are SGDLS and YYNGEE. The CDR3 sequence is 15 residues long. This chain's CDR3 is CASNPTSGSYNEQFF. The CDR3 region has the DNA TGTGCCAGCAACCCCACTAGCGGCTCCTACAATGAGCAGTTCTTC.

The chain is built from TRBV14 and TRBJ1-4, with 9 nucleotides matching TRBD1. This CDR3 region has 15 residues. Germline values: CDR1 SGHDN, CDR2 FVKESK. V was pared by 2 bases and J by 7 bases, with 5 bases of the junction left unmatched. CDR3 amino acids: CASSQPGTGIEKLFF. CDR3 nucleotide sequence: TGTGCCAGCAGCCAACCGGGGACAGGGATTGAAAAACTGTTTTTT.

The chain couples TRBV18 to TRBJ1-1; 8 nucleotides match TRBD1. V lost 6 bases, J lost 4 bases, and 4 bases stayed unmatched. The CDR3 is made up of 13 amino acids. Germline values: CDR1 KGHSH, CDR2 LQKENI. This CDR3 is CASSHDRGTEAFF. CDR3 in DNA: TGTGCCAGCTCTCACGACAGGGGCACTGAAGCTTTCTTT.

This chain connects TRBV27 to TRBJ1-5; the match to TRBD1 covers 7 bases. This CDR3 has 15 amino acids. Germline CDR1 is MNHEY and CDR2 is SMNVEV (reference sequence). V shed 5 bases, J shed 6 bases, and the junction held 10 bases outside the gene matches. The CDR3 loop reads CASSPRQGGSQPQHF. The CDR3 bases are TGTGCCAGCAGTCCAAGACAGGGAGGGAGTCAGCCCCAGCATTTT.

This clone was observed a few times. V gene TRBV5-5 combines with J gene TRBJ2-7, with 9 bases that match TRBD2. The CDR3 runs 16 residues. After removal of 0 bases from V and 0 bases from J, the junction contained 4 bases not matched to a gene. Germline CDR1 SGHKS, CDR2 YYEKEE (reference sequence). Here the CDR3 reads CASSLVGTSLSYEQYF. The CDR3 bases are TGTGCCAGCAGCTTGGTTGGGACTAGCCTCTCCTACGAGCAGTACTTC.

The chain links TRBV12-3 or TRBV12-4 to TRBJ1-1; tentative D call: TRBD1 (6 bases). The CDR3 has 12 residues. With 6 bases removed from V and 5 bases from J, the gap between germline ends came to 10 bases. CDR3 coding DNA: TGTGCCAGCAGAACAGGGCTGACTGAAGCTTTCTTT. Amino acids: CASRTGLTEAFF.

V usage is TRBV27 and J usage is TRBJ1-5, with D hard to call. The CDR3 is made up of 17 amino acids. The V end lost 6 bases, the J end lost 0 bases, and 18 bases lay between the germline ends. Per the germline V gene, CDR1 is MNHEY and CDR2 is SMNVEV (reference sequence). The CDR3 spells CASRPGPAIYSNQPQHF. Written as DNA, the CDR3 is TGTGCCAGCAGACCGGGCCCAGCGATTTATAGCAATCAGCCCCAGCATTTT.

V gene TRBV6-5 combines with J gene TRBJ2-2; D is possibly TRBD1 (6 bases). The germline V gene has CDR1 MNHEY and CDR2 SVGAGI. Trimming pared 4 bases from V and 0 bases from J, leaving 9 bases between. The length of the CDR3 is 15 residues. The CDR3 region is CASSWDIANTGELFF. In nucleotides, the CDR3 is TGTGCCAGCAGTTGGGACATCGCGAACACCGGGGAGCTGTTTTTT.

This clone occurred once. The chain carries TRBV27 and TRBJ1-1, with a tentative D call TRBD1 (6 bases). CDR1 is MNHEY and CDR2 is SMNVEV in the germline V gene (reference sequence). The germline V and J ends were trimmed by 0 bases and 7 bases, with 12 bases remaining between them. The CDR3 runs 14 residues. CDR3 in amino acids: CASSLSGQLLEAFF. Written as DNA, the CDR3 is TGTGCCAGCAGTTTATCCGGACAGCTTCTTGAAGCTTTCTTT.

The chain is built from TRBV18 and TRBJ1-5; TRBD1 aligns across 8 bases. V was clipped by 2 bases and J by 3 bases; unmatched bases: 3. The CDR3 is made up of 15 amino acids. The germline gives CDR1 KGHSH, CDR2 LQKENI. The CDR3 DNA follows: TGTGCCAGCTCACCAGACAGGGGCTTCAATCAGCCCCAGCATTTT. Translating gives CASSPDRGFNQPQHF.

V is TRBV7-9 and J is TRBJ2-1, with D perhaps TRBD1 or TRBD2 (5 bases each). The CDR3 loop spans 17 amino acids. V gave up 5 bases and J gave up 7 bases, with 24 bases separating them. Germline CDR1 reads SEHNR; CDR2 reads FQNEAQ (reference sequence). In DNA form, the CDR3 reads TGTGCCAGCAGCCACCCCGCGGGTGGGGCAGGGATGAATGAGCAGTTCTTC. As protein: CASSHPAGGAGMNEQFF. Full variable domain (remainder filled in from reference TRBV7-9 and TRBJ2-1): DTGVSQNPRHKITKRGQNVTFRCDPISEHNRLYWYRQTLGQGPEFLTYFQNEAQLEKSRLLSDRFSAERPKGSFSTLEIQRTEQGDSAMYLCASSHPAGGAGMNEQFFGPGTRLTVL.